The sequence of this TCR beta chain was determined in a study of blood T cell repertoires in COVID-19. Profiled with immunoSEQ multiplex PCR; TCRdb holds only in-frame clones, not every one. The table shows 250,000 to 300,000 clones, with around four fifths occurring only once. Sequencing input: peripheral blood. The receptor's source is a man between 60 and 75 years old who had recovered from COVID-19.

The CDR3 region has the DNA TGTGCCAGCGGGACAGACCGGGACTCCTCATCCTACGAGCAGTACTTC. It encodes CASGTDRDSSSYEQYF. The V and J genes are TRBV27 and TRBJ2-7; D is possibly TRBD1 (7 bases). Germline V gives CDR1 MNHEY, CDR2 SMNVEV (reference sequence). V lost 8 bases to trimming and J lost 1 base, with 21 bases between them. The CDR3 totals 16 residues.